These 5 T cell receptor beta chains originate from one sample sequenced in a study of blood T cell repertoires in COVID-19. Some clones are missing from TCRdb's copy, which holds only in-frame ones; the method was immunoSEQ multiplex PCR. This table holds around 300,000 clones, about nine tenths found once. The source material was PBMCs or T cells enriched from blood (not recorded which). Receptors originate from a woman in her thirties who had recovered from COVID-19.

Of note for this clone: This specimen includes other DNA sequences encoding the same CDR3. The CDR3 loop reads CASSPGGYEQYF. The CDR3 DNA is TGTGCCAGCTCACCGGGGGGTTACGAGCAGTACTTC. The J gene is TRBJ2-7, the V gene TRBV18; the D gene is possibly TRBD2 (6 bases). This CDR3 has 12 amino acids. Germline CDR1 and CDR2: KGHSH and LQKENI. Between the trimmed V and J ends, which lost 3 bases and 4 bases, there was a span of 7 bases.

The V and J genes are TRBV14 and TRBJ1-2, with 8 positions matching TRBD1. The CDR3 extends over 15 amino acids. Trimming cost V 4 bases and J 8 bases; bases outside gene matches: 12. CDR1 SGHDN and CDR2 FVKESK come from the germline V gene. The chain's CDR3 is CASSLSPGQVGGYTF. The CDR3 DNA reads TGTGCCAGCAGCCTAAGCCCGGGACAGGTCGGGGGCTACACCTTC.

The chain is built from TRBV14 and TRBJ2-7, with 7 positions matching TRBD1. The CDR3 totals 13 residues. Germline V gene data show CDR1 as SGHDN and CDR2 as FVKESK. V shed 4 bases, J shed 5 bases, and the junction held 5 bases outside the gene matches. The CDR3 loop is CASSPLDRDEQYF. In DNA form, the CDR3 reads TGTGCCAGCAGCCCCCTAGACAGGGACGAGCAGTACTTC.

This CDR3 is CASSRRQFDGELFF. The CDR3 DNA reads TGCGCCAGCAGTAGGAGGCAATTCGACGGGGAGCTGTTTTTT. V gene TRBV10-1 combines with J gene TRBJ2-2, with D possibly matching TRBD2 (5 bases). Trimming cost V 5 bases and J 7 bases, with 14 bases left between them. The CDR3 length is 14 residues. Germline V gene lookup returns CDR1 WNHNN and CDR2 SYGVQD (reference sequence).

The chain has TRBV27 and TRBJ2-1; 13 positions match TRBD2. Trimming at V came to 5 bases and at J to 1 base, leaving 11 bases not matched to a gene. From germline, CDR1 is MNHEY and CDR2 SMNVEV (reference sequence). The CDR3 extends over 19 amino acids. CDR3 nucleotide sequence: TGTGCCAGCAGTCTAACCGGGACTAGCGGGATCAGGTCCTACAATGAGCAGTTCTTC. This sequence encodes CASSLTGTSGIRSYNEQFF.